What follows are 7 T cell receptor beta chains derived from one specimen sequenced in a study of T cell responses to AZD1222 COVID-19 vaccine. Measured with immunoSEQ multiplex PCR; TCRdb has only the in-frame clones, and not every one. The sample shows about 200,000 clones, more than 80% of them seen only once. Sample: peripheral blood, taken 28 days after the second dose of the MenACWY control vaccine. These receptors originate from an adult who received the MenACWY meningococcal vaccine as a control.

The sample holds one count of this clone. V and J are TRBV3-1 (or the pseudogene TRBV3-2) and TRBJ2-5; D possibly matches TRBD1 or TRBD2 (5 bases each). The germline gives CDR1 LGHDT, CDR2 YNNKEL (reference sequence). V shed 3 bases and J shed 6 bases, with 14 bases lying between them. This CDR3 has 14 amino acids. Written as DNA, the CDR3 is TGTGCCAGCAGCCACTTGGGGACCCCCAAGACCCAGTACTTC. Translation gives CASSHLGTPKTQYF.

V is TRBV6-5 and J is TRBJ2-1, with D unclear. This CDR3 is 11 amino acids long. The ends were cut back, 2 bases at V and 8 bases at J, with 4 bases in the middle. Germline CDR1 MNHEY, CDR2 SVGAGI. The chain's CDR3 is CASSYVDEQFF. Here the CDR3 DNA reads TGTGCCAGCAGTTACGTCGATGAGCAGTTCTTC.

This chain joins TRBV6-5 and TRBJ1-2; a weak D match, TRBD1 (6 bases). The length of the CDR3 is 14 residues. Trimming cost V 5 bases and J 8 bases, with 18 bases left between them. In germline, CDR1 is MNHEY, CDR2 SVGAGI. As DNA, the CDR3 is TGTGCCAGCAGTACCCTGGACAGCGGGCGAGGCTACACCTTC. It codes for CASSTLDSGRGYTF.

The rearrangement joins TRBV11-3 to TRBJ1-1, with D unclear. Trimming removed 1 base at V and 2 bases at J, with 8 bases between. The germline V gene has CDR1 SGHNT and CDR2 YENEEA. CDR3 length: 14 amino acids. The CDR3 region is CASSLAGLNTEAFF. The DNA of the CDR3 is TGTGCCAGCAGCTTAGCAGGTCTTAACACTGAAGCTTTCTTT.

This CDR3 reads CISSGAAGYGYTF. The CDR3 DNA sequence: TGCATTAGTTCGGGGGCGGCGGGCTATGGCTACACCTTC. This rearrangement joins TRBV29-1 to TRBJ1-2; the D gene is possibly TRBD1 (6 bases). This CDR3 has 13 residues. Germline lookup yields CDR1 SQVTM and CDR2 ANQGSEA.

The genes are TRBV10-3 and TRBJ2-2; 8 nucleotides line up with TRBD2. The germline CDR1 and CDR2 sequences are ENHRY and SYGVKD. V shed 7 bases, J shed 5 bases, and the junction held 6 bases outside the gene matches. CDR3 length equals 14 residues. The CDR3 sequence is CAIKRGLGTGELFF. The CDR3 bases are TGTGCCATCAAGCGGGGACTAGGGACCGGGGAGCTGTTTTTT.

The CDR3 region is CASSIRGRVSGANVLTF. In DNA form, the CDR3 reads TGTGCCAGTAGTATCAGGGGGCGCGTCTCTGGGGCCAACGTCCTGACTTTC. The V and J genes are TRBV19 and TRBJ2-6; 8 nucleotides line up with TRBD1. The CDR3 extends over 17 amino acids. Germline V lookup: CDR1 LNHDA, CDR2 SQIVND (reference sequence). After removal of 3 bases from V and 0 bases from J, the junction contained 4 bases not matched to a gene.